The 17 T cell receptor beta chains listed next were all sequenced from one sample in a study of blood T cell repertoires in COVID-19. Sequenced by immunoSEQ multiplex PCR; TCRdb stores in-frame clones only, minus some. The sample holds more than 200,000 clones, 80% to 90% seen once. Sequenced sample: peripheral blood. The origin of the receptors is a man aged 35-49 years with acute or convalescent COVID-19.

This chain uses TRBV27 with TRBJ2-7, with a possible D match to TRBD1 (5 bases). The germline gives CDR1 MNHEY, CDR2 SMNVEV (reference sequence). This CDR3 spans 13 amino acids. The V end lost 3 bases, the J end lost 2 bases, and 8 bases lay between the germline ends. CDR3 loop: CASSLKGPYEQYF. The CDR3 nucleotides read TGTGCCAGCAGTTTGAAGGGGCCCTACGAGCAGTACTTC.

This chain connects TRBV7-2 to TRBJ2-1; TRBD1 agrees at 10 bases. Germline values: CDR1 SGHTA, CDR2 FQGNSA. This CDR3 comprises 16 residues. The V and J ends lost 5 bases and 5 bases, in that order; junction bases with no gene match: 9. CDR3 DNA: TGTGCCAGCAGCCCGAGGGGCGGGACAGGGGACAATGAGCAGTTCTTC. Translating gives CASSPRGGTGDNEQFF. Filled out from reference TRBV7-2 and TRBJ2-1, the complete variable domain reads GAGVSQSPSNKVTEKGKDVELRCDPISGHTALYWYRQSLGQGLEFLIYFQGNSAPDKSGLPSDRFSAERTGGSVSTLTIQRTQQEDSAVYLCASSPRGGTGDNEQFFGPGTRLTVL.

The count of this clone is one. The rearrangement links TRBV27 to TRBJ2-1; the D gene is possibly TRBD1 (8 bases). Germline V gene data show CDR1 as MNHEY and CDR2 as SMNVEV (reference sequence). This CDR3 has 14 residues. The CDR3 reads CATNRGGANNEQFF. The CDR3 coding sequence is TGTGCGACAAACAGGGGGGGGGCCAACAATGAGCAGTTCTTC.

The chain employs TRBV18 and TRBJ1-1, with 7 bases lining up with TRBD1. Germline lookup yields CDR1 KGHSH and CDR2 LQKENI. CDR3 length: 14 residues. V shed 5 bases and J 3 bases; nucleotides not matched to a gene: 6. CDR3 sequence reads: CASSTQGGDTEAFF. Here the CDR3 DNA reads TGTGCCAGCTCAACGCAGGGGGGTGACACTGAAGCTTTCTTT.

J is TRBJ2-1 and V is TRBV20-1, with TRBD1 identical over 7 bases. With 3 bases clipped from V and 0 bases from J, the junction kept 14 bases outside the gene matches. Germline-derived CDR1 and CDR2 are DFQATT and SNEGSKA (reference sequence). The CDR3 totals 18 residues. The CDR3 DNA reads as TGCAGTGCTAGTCCGGACAGGCCCGGAAGAAGCTCCTACAATGAGCAGTTCTTC. This sequence encodes CSASPDRPGRSSYNEQFF.

The chain carries TRBV19 and TRBJ1-4, with D possibly matching TRBD1 (6 bases). The V and J ends lost 2 bases and 5 bases respectively, with 15 bases between them. In germline, CDR1 is LNHDA, CDR2 SQIVND (reference sequence). CDR3 length: 16 residues. CDR3 region: CASSIPRTDGNEKLFF. The DNA of the CDR3 is TGTGCCAGTAGTATACCCAGGACAGACGGGAATGAAAAACTGTTTTTT.

The chain recombines TRBV19 with TRBJ1-2; D is uncertain. CDR3 length: 15 amino acids. The V gene lost 3 bases and the J gene lost 4 bases, with 15 bases spanning the gap. The germline V gene encodes CDR1 LNHDA and CDR2 SQIVND (reference sequence). This CDR3 is CASSIYSSQSYGYTF. Here the CDR3 DNA reads TGTGCCAGTAGTATCTACAGCTCTCAATCCTATGGCTACACCTTC.

This rearrangement joins TRBV9 to TRBJ1-1; D is unresolved. The CDR3 is made up of 13 amino acids. Between the trimmed V and J ends, which lost 3 bases and 4 bases, there was a span of 10 bases. From germline, CDR1 is SGDLS and CDR2 YYNGEE. The CDR3 reads CASSGTVPTEAFF. The CDR3 DNA is TGTGCCAGCAGCGGTACAGTTCCCACTGAAGCTTTCTTT. The complete variable domain, with remaining parts taken from reference TRBV9 and TRBJ1-1, reads DSGVTQTPKHLITATGQRVTLRCSPRSGDLSVYWYQQSLDQGLQFLIQYYNGEERAKGNILERFSAQQFPDLHSELNLSSLELGDSALYFCASSGTVPTEAFFGQGTRLTVV.

This clone was seen a few times. The V gene is TRBV2, the J gene TRBJ2-2, with TRBD2 matching over 10 bases. V trimming: 6 bases; J trimming: 2 bases; junction bases outside the gene matches: 6. From germline, CDR1 is SNHLY and CDR2 FYNNEI. The CDR3 runs to 16 residues. The CDR3 DNA reads TGTGCCAGCAGCGGACTAGCGGCCTATAACACCGGGGAGCTGTTTTTT. Translation gives CASSGLAAYNTGELFF.

The chain joins TRBV5-4 to TRBJ2-7, with D unresolved. V was clipped by 5 bases and J by 0 bases, with 12 bases between them. The CDR3 totals 14 residues. CDR1 and CDR2 (germline): SGHNT, YYREEE (reference sequence). As DNA, the CDR3 is TGTGCCAGCAGTCGCGCGGTAAGCTCCTACGAGCAGTACTTC. It codes for CASSRAVSSYEQYF.

J is TRBJ2-7 and V is TRBV2; D is ambiguous. In germline, CDR1 is SNHLY, CDR2 FYNNEI. The V end lost 2 bases, the J end lost 4 bases, and 6 bases lay between the germline ends. The CDR3 has 12 amino acids. CDR3 DNA sequence: TGTGCCAGCAGTGAATCGGGTTACGAGCAGTACTTC. Amino acids: CASSESGYEQYF.

The rearrangement joins TRBV10-3 to TRBJ1-1; 11 bases are a match to TRBD1. The CDR3 totals 15 residues. Germline-derived CDR1 and CDR2 are ENHRY and SYGVKD. Trimming removed 6 bases from V and 5 bases from J; junction bases left unmatched: 8. CDR3 protein: CAIREGTGGKTEAFF. The CDR3 DNA follows: TGTGCCATCAGAGAGGGGACAGGGGGAAAAACTGAAGCTTTCTTT.

The V gene is TRBV13, the J gene TRBJ2-1, with 7 bases lining up with TRBD2. CDR1 PRHDT and CDR2 FYEKMQ come from the germline V gene (reference sequence). The V segment lost 2 bases and the J segment 6 bases; nucleotides outside the gene matches: 19. The length of the CDR3 is 19 residues. The CDR3 DNA is TGTGCCAGCAGCTTATTTCCCCTCCTTCTAGCGGAGGGACGCAATGAGCAGTTCTTC. Translated, it gives CASSLFPLLLAEGRNEQFF.

The table lists this clone with a count of one. The chain links TRBV5-4 to TRBJ1-2; D gene ambiguous. This CDR3 is built from 14 residues. The germline V gene has CDR1 SGHNT and CDR2 YYREEE (reference sequence). V was pared by 0 bases and J by 4 bases, with 10 bases between. In DNA, the CDR3 is TGTGCCAGCAGCTTGGCACAGCAGGCCTATGGCTACACCTTC. It yields the protein CASSLAQQAYGYTF. Using reference TRBV5-4 and TRBJ1-2 for the parts outside the CDR3, the full variable domain is ETGVTQSPTHLIKTRGQQVTLRCSSQSGHNTVSWYQQALGQGPQFIFQYYREEENGRGNFPPRFSGLQFPNYSSELNVNALELDDSALYLCASSLAQQAYGYTFGSGTRLTVV.

The gene calls are TRBV6-5 and TRBJ2-2; no definite D call. Germline CDR1 is MNHEY and CDR2 is SVGAGI. The ends were cut back, 8 bases at V and 5 bases at J, with 15 bases in the middle. The CDR3 sequence is 14 residues long. CDR3 amino acids: CASDPGPWTGELFF. CDR3 sequence (DNA): TGTGCCAGCGACCCAGGCCCTTGGACCGGGGAGCTGTTTTTT.

For this clone: Distinct nucleotide sequences in the sample also encode this CDR3. CDR3 nucleotides: TGTGCCAGCTCACCTTTAGCGGGAGGGTTCTACAATGAGCAGTTCTTC. Translating it yields CASSPLAGGFYNEQFF. The chain couples TRBV18 to TRBJ2-1, with 11 bases fitting TRBD2. Germline V lookup: CDR1 KGHSH, CDR2 LQKENI. The CDR3 consists of 16 residues. Germline trimming cut 3 bases from V and 3 bases from J; bases unmatched to any gene: 4.

CDR3 in DNA: TGTGCCAGCAGCTTGGCTAGCGGGAGGCCCTCCTACGAGCAGTACTTC. The encoded protein is CASSLASGRPSYEQYF. The V call is TRBV5-6, the J call TRBJ2-7; TRBD2 aligns across 11 bases. This CDR3 is 16 amino acids long. Trimming at V came to 0 bases and at J to 0 bases, leaving 2 bases not matched to a gene. Germline CDR1 reads SGHDT; CDR2 reads YYEEEE.